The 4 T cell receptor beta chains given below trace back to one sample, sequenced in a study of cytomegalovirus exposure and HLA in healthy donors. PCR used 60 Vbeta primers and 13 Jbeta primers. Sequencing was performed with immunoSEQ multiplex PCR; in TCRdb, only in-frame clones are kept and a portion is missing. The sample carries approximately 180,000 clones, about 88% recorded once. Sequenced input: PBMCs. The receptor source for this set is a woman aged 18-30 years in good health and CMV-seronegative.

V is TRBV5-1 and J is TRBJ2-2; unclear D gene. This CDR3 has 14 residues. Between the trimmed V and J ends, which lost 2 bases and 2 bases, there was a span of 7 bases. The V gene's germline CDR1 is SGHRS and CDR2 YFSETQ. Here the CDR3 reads CASSFDINTGELFF. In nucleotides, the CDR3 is TGCGCCAGCAGCTTCGACATAAACACCGGGGAGCTGTTTTTT.

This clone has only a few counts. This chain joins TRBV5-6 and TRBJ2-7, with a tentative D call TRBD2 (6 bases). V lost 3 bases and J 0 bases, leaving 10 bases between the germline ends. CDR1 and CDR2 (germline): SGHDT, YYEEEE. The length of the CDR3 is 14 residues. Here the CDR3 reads CASSWGLNSYEQYF. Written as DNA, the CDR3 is TGTGCCAGCAGCTGGGGACTGAACTCCTACGAGCAGTACTTC.

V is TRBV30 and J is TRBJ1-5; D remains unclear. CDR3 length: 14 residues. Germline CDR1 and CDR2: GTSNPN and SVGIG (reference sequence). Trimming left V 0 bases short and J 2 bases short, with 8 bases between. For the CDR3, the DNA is TGTGCCTGGAGTGTGGGCAGTGGCAATCAGCCCCAGCATTTT. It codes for CAWSVGSGNQPQHF.

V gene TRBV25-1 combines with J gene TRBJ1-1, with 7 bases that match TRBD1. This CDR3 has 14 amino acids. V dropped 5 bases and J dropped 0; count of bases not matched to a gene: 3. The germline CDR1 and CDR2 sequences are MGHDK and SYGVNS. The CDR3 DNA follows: TGTGCCAGCAGTCCCGGGACAGTGAACACTGAAGCTTTCTTT. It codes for CASSPGTVNTEAFF.